The present entry profiles one T cell receptor beta chain with its context. This entry is derived from a study of blood T cell repertoires in COVID-19. V gave up 7 bases and J gave up 8 bases; unmatched junction bases: 9. Germline CDR1 is SNHLY and CDR2 is FYNNEI. The CDR3 has 14 residues. Profiling relied on immunoSEQ multiplex PCR, and the TCRdb table lists in-frame clones only, not all of them. Altogether 200,000 to 300,000 clones are present, about 82% being singletons, with the ten largest covering just under 6.5%. The sequence derives from an older woman with active or convalescent COVID-19. Sequences were obtained from peripheral blood. The rearrangement uses TRBV2 and TRBJ1-4; 8 bases fit TRBD1. CDR3 nucleotides: TGTGCCAGCAATATGGACAGGGATGAGGAAAAACTGTTTTTT. This gives the protein CASNMDRDEEKLFF.